The 18 T cell receptor beta chains listed next were all sequenced from one sample in a study of T cell responses to AZD1222 COVID-19 vaccine. Assay: immunoSEQ multiplex PCR; the TCRdb copy retains only in-frame clones and omits some. Altogether around 130,000 clones are present, 93% being singletons, with the ten largest covering approximately 3.1%. The sequencing used peripheral blood, collected on day 0 of AZD1222 vaccination. These receptors were taken from an adult in good health.

CDR3 DNA: TGTGCCAGCAGCCTCCCCGGACTAGTAAGTCTCGAAGAGACCCAGTACTTC. The encoded protein is CASSLPGLVSLEETQYF. The rearrangement joins TRBV5-4 to TRBJ2-5; 7 nucleotides align to TRBD2. Looked up from germline, CDR1 is SGHNT and CDR2 is YYREEE (reference sequence). The CDR3 runs 17 residues. V dropped 4 bases and J dropped 3; count of bases not matched to a gene: 15.

CDR3 residues: CASGSDPGNTEAFF. In DNA form, the CDR3 reads TGCGCCAGCGGTTCCGACCCGGGGAACACTGAAGCTTTCTTT. The chain carries TRBV5-1 and TRBJ1-1; no reliable D call. Trimming shortened V by 7 bases and J by 1 base, and 14 bases separated the two germline ends. Per the germline V gene, CDR1 is SGHRS and CDR2 is YFSETQ. This CDR3 comprises 14 residues.

This clone was observed a handful of times. The chain couples TRBV5-6 to TRBJ1-2; tentative D call: TRBD1 (5 bases). CDR3 length: 14 amino acids. CDR1 SGHDT and CDR2 YYEEEE come from the germline V gene. V was shortened by 1 base and J by 6 bases, with 13 bases between the two germline ends. The CDR3 spells CASSLPHLGDGYTF. DNA of the CDR3: TGTGCCAGCAGCTTGCCCCACCTGGGGGATGGCTACACCTTC. The complete variable domain, with remaining parts taken from reference TRBV5-6 and TRBJ1-2, reads DAGVTQSPTHLIKTRGQQVTLRCSPKSGHDTVSWYQQALGQGPQFIFQYYEEEERQRGNFPDRFSGHQFPNYSSELNVNALLLGDSALYLCASSLPHLGDGYTFGSGTRLTVV.

Regarding this clone: The same CDR3 also results from other DNA sequences found in this sample. This chain uses TRBV28 with TRBJ2-7, with D maybe TRBD1 (6 bases). The length of the CDR3 is 12 residues. V was pared by 5 bases and J by 4 bases, with 9 bases between. Per germline, CDR1 MDHEN and CDR2 SYDVKM. CDR3 coding DNA: TGTGCCAGCAGTCTTACAGGGTACGAGCAGTACTTC. Translation gives CASSLTGYEQYF.

The gene calls are TRBV6-5 and TRBJ1-5; maybe TRBD1 (5 bases). V dropped 6 bases and J dropped 4 bases, with 10 bases sitting between them. The CDR3 has 13 residues. Germline assignment: CDR1 MNHEY and CDR2 SVGAGI. DNA for the CDR3: TGTGCCAGCAGAGTCGGGGGAAATCAGCCCCAGCATTTT. This encodes CASRVGGNQPQHF.

The chain links TRBV19 to TRBJ2-4; TRBD2 might be the D (5 bases). Germline assignment: CDR1 LNHDA and CDR2 SQIVND (reference sequence). The CDR3 has 14 amino acids. V was shortened by 2 bases and J by 2 bases, with 7 bases between the two germline ends. In DNA form, the CDR3 reads TGTGCCAGTAGTATATACGGGACCAAAAACATTCAGTACTTC. It translates to CASSIYGTKNIQYF.

V usage is TRBV6-6 and J usage is TRBJ1-3, with TRBD1 matching 7 bases. The CDR3 has 16 amino acids. Germline lookup yields CDR1 MNHNY and CDR2 SVGAGI (reference sequence). The J segment lost 0 bases and the V segment lost 7 bases, leaving 9 bases of the junction unmatched. The CDR3 coding sequence is TGTGCCAGCAAAAAGGACAGGCCTTACTCTGGAAACACCATATATTTT. Translation gives CASKKDRPYSGNTIYF.

The CDR3 DNA sequence: TGCGCCAGCAGCTTGGCGGACAGTAATTCACCCCTCCACTTT. It specifies CASSLADSNSPLHF. V and J are TRBV5-1 and TRBJ1-6, with D possibly being TRBD1 (6 bases). Trimming removed 0 bases at V and 6 bases at J, with 7 bases between. Germline lookup yields CDR1 SGHRS and CDR2 YFSETQ. CDR3 size: 14 residues.

CDR3 sequence: CASSFRGDRTYGYTF. The CDR3 DNA reads TGCGCCAGCAGCTTCAGGGGGGACAGGACCTATGGCTACACCTTC. The V and J genes are TRBV5-1 and TRBJ1-2; 8 positions match TRBD1. Germline CDR1 is SGHRS and CDR2 is YFSETQ. The V segment lost 2 bases and the J segment 4 bases; nucleotides outside the gene matches: 7. CDR3 size: 15 residues.

The genes are TRBV24-1 and TRBJ2-3; a possible D gene is TRBD2 (5 bases). With 7 bases removed from V and 1 base from J, the gap between germline ends came to 11 bases. Germline V gene sequence: CDR1 KGHDR, CDR2 SFDVKD. This CDR3 region has 14 residues. The CDR3 is CATRDRRGTDTQYF. CDR3 nucleotide sequence: TGTGCCACCAGGGATCGGCGGGGCACAGATACGCAGTATTTT.

The rearrangement links TRBV4-3 to TRBJ2-7; tentative D call: TRBD1 (5 bases). The V gene lost 0 bases and the J gene lost 6 bases, with 15 bases spanning the gap. CDR1 is LGHNA and CDR2 is YSLEER in the germline V gene. The CDR3 consists of 15 residues. The CDR3 sequence is CASSQDVGVTLEQYF. The CDR3 nucleotides read TGCGCCAGCAGCCAAGATGTAGGGGTGACTCTCGAGCAGTACTTC.

The chain joins TRBV7-9 to TRBJ1-1; weak D call: TRBD1 (6 bases). CDR3 size: 14 residues. V lost 5 bases to trimming and J lost 10 bases, with 20 bases between them. Per germline, CDR1 SEHNR and CDR2 FQNEAQ (reference sequence). The chain's CDR3 is CASSRAGEASVAFF. In DNA, the CDR3 is TGTGCCAGCAGCAGGGCAGGGGAAGCATCTGTAGCTTTCTTT.

The chain combines TRBV15 with TRBJ1-1; D remains ambiguous. There are 13 residues in the CDR3. Trimming took off 3 bases at V and 4 bases at J, with 9 bases between the two ends. Germline assignment: CDR1 LNHNV and CDR2 YYDKDF (reference sequence). As DNA, the CDR3 is TGTGCCACCAGCAGGGTGGAGGCCACTGAAGCTTTCTTT. Encoded protein: CATSRVEATEAFF. The full variable domain, rest sourced from reference TRBV15 and TRBJ1-1, is DAMVIQNPRYQVTQFGKPVTLSCSQTLNHNVMYWYQQKSSQAPKLLFHYYDKDFNNEADTPDNFQSRRPNTSFCFLDIRSPGLGDTAMYLCATSRVEATEAFFGQGTRLTVV.

The rearrangement uses TRBV15 and TRBJ1-1; tentatively, D is TRBD1 (5 bases). The CDR3 extends over 13 amino acids. Germline V gene sequence: CDR1 LNHNV, CDR2 YYDKDF (reference sequence). Trimming removed 4 bases at V and 4 bases at J, with 10 bases between. The DNA of the CDR3 is TGTGCCACCAGCACGCAGGGAGGCACTGAAGCTTTCTTT. Amino acids: CATSTQGGTEAFF. Looking up the rest from reference TRBV15 and TRBJ1-1 gives the full variable domain: DAMVIQNPRYQVTQFGKPVTLSCSQTLNHNVMYWYQQKSSQAPKLLFHYYDKDFNNEADTPDNFQSRRPNTSFCFLDIRSPGLGDTAMYLCATSTQGGTEAFFGQGTRLTVV.

The CDR3 DNA reads TGCGCCAGCAGCTTGGCCATACGGGCAGATACGCAGCATTTT. Its translation is CASSLAIRADTQHF. J is TRBJ2-3 and V is TRBV5-1, with D unclear. TRBJ1-5 explains the end of the DNA better; the J call may be wrong. Germline values: CDR1 SGHRS, CDR2 YFSETQ. This CDR3 comprises 14 residues.

The rearrangement uses TRBV5-1 and TRBJ2-2, with unresolved D. The CDR3 runs 15 residues. Germline V gene lookup returns CDR1 SGHRS and CDR2 YFSETQ. The V end was cut by 2 bases, the J end by 4 bases, with 12 bases between. DNA for the CDR3: TGCGCCAGCAGCTTAGGCCAGTATGGCACCGGGGAGCTGTTTTTT. Its protein is CASSLGQYGTGELFF.

The chain recombines TRBV9 with TRBJ1-1; D ambiguous. This CDR3 spans 15 amino acids. The V end was cut by 0 bases, the J end by 0 bases, with 9 bases between. Germline loops: CDR1 SGDLS, CDR2 YYNGEE. The CDR3 here is CASSVDPSMNTEAFF. CDR3 sequence (DNA): TGTGCCAGCAGCGTAGACCCAAGCATGAACACTGAAGCTTTCTTT.

V gene TRBV7-2 combines with J gene TRBJ1-4, with 9 bases aligning to TRBD1. Germline V gene lookup returns CDR1 SGHTA and CDR2 FQGNSA. Trimming at V came to 5 bases and at J to 7 bases, leaving 8 bases not matched to a gene. The CDR3 sequence is 15 residues long. CDR3 in DNA: TGTGCCAGCAGCCCCCAGACAGGGGGTAGTGAAAAACTGTTTTTT. Translating gives CASSPQTGGSEKLFF. The whole variable domain, filled in from reference TRBV7-2 and TRBJ1-4, reads GAGVSQSPSNKVTEKGKDVELRCDPISGHTALYWYRQSLGQGLEFLIYFQGNSAPDKSGLPSDRFSAERTGGSVSTLTIQRTQQEDSAVYLCASSPQTGGSEKLFFGSGTQLSVL.